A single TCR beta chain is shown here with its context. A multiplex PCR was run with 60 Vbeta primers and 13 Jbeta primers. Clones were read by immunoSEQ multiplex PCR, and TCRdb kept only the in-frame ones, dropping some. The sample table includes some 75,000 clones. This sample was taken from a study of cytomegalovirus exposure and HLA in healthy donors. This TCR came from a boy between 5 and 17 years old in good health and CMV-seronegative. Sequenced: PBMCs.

The CDR3 DNA is TGTGCCAGCTCACCATCGAGGGAAGAAGCTTTCTTT. Translated, it gives CASSPSREEAFF. The V gene is TRBV18, the J gene TRBJ1-1; no definite D call. Trimming took 2 bases from V and 8 from J, leaving 9 bases between them. The CDR3 contains 12 residues. Germline CDR1 and CDR2: KGHSH and LQKENI.